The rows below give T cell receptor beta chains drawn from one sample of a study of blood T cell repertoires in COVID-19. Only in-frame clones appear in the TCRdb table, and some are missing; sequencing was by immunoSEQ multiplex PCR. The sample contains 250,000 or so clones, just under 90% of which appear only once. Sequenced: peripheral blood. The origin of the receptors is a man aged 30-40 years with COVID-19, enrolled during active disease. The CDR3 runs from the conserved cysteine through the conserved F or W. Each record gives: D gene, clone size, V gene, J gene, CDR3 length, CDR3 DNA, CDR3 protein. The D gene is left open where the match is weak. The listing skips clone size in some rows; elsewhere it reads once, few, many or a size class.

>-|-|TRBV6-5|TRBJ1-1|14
TGTGCCAGCAGTAAGGGACACCTGAACACTGAAGCTTTCTTT
CASSKGHLNTEAFF
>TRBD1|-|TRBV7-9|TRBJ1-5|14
TGTGCCAGCAGCCGCGACAGGGTACCGCAGCCCCAGCATTTT
CASSRDRVPQPQHF
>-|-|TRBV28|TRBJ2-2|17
TGTGCCAGCAGTTTCTATTCCAGGAGAGGGGGAACCGGGGAGCTGTTTTTT
CASSFYSRRGGTGELFF
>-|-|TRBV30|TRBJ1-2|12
TGTGCCTGGACCCCCACTAACTATGGCTACACCTTC
CAWTPTNYGYTF
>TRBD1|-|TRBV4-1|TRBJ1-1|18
TGCGCCAGCAGCCAGGATACAGGGGTCCGTTTCATGAACACTGAAGCTTTCTTT
CASSQDTGVRFMNTEAFF
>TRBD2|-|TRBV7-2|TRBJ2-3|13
TGTGCCAGCAAAGGCGGGGGGGCAGATACGCAGTATTTT
CASKGGGADTQYF
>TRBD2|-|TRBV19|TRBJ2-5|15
TGTGCCAGTAGTATTGTAGCGGGAGAGGGAGAGACCCAGTACTTC
CASSIVAGEGETQYF
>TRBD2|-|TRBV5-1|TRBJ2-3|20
TGCGCCAGCAGCTTGAGGGGGGGCGTACGGACTAGCGGTTTCACAGATACGCAGTATTTT
CASSLRGGVRTSGFTDTQYF
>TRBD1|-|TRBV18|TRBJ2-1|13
TGTGCCAGCTCACCGACAGGGGACGGTGAGCAGTTCTTC
CASSPTGDGEQFF
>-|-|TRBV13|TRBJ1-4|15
TGTGCCAGCAGCTTAGATCGACAGAGTAATGAAAAACTGTTTTTT
CASSLDRQSNEKLFF
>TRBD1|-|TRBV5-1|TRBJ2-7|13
TGCGCCAGCAGCGTGGACAGGGACTACGAGCAGTACTTC
CASSVDRDYEQYF
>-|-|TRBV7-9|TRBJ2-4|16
TGTGCCAGCAGCTTAGGGACATATGTAGCCAAAAACATTCAGTACTTC
CASSLGTYVAKNIQYF
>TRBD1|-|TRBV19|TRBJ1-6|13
TGTGCCAGTAACGACAGGGGGAATTCACCCCTCCACTTT
CASNDRGNSPLHF
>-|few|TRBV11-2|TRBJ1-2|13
TGTGCCAGCAGCGTAACAAGGGGAAATGGCTACACCTTC
CASSVTRGNGYTF
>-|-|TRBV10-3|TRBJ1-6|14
TGTGCCATCGGGCGGGGTTCCTATAATTCACCCCTCCACTTT
CAIGRGSYNSPLHF
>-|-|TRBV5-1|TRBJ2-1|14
TGCGCCAGCAGCTTGGGACTAGGCGGGGATGAGCAGTTCTTC
CASSLGLGGDEQFF
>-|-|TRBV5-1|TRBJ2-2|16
TGCGCCAGCAGCCCGGGGGCGCCGGGGGGCACCGGGGAGCTGTTTTTT
CASSPGAPGGTGELFF
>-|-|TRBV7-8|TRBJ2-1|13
TGTGCCAGCAGCTCTGAGCGGCACAATGAGCAGTTCTTC
CASSSERHNEQFF
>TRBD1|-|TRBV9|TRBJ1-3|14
TGTGCCAGCAGCACCCGACAGGGGGCGAACACCATATATTTT
CASSTRQGANTIYF
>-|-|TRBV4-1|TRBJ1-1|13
TGCGCCAGCAGCCAAGGGGTTAGCCTTGAAGCTTTCTTT
CASSQGVSLEAFF
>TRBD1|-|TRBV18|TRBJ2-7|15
TGTGCCAGCTCTCAACCTAACAGGGGGGCTGGTGAGCAGTACTTC
CASSQPNRGAGEQYF
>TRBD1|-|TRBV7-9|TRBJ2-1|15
TGTGCCAGCAGCTTGTCGGACAGGAACCCCTGGTGGCAGTTCTTC
CASSLSDRNPWWQFF
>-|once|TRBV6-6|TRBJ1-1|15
TGTGCCAGCAGTTACTCGGCGGGCTCAGCAACTGAAGCTTTCTTT
CASSYSAGSATEAFF
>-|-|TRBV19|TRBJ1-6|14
TGTGCCAGTACGTCCGGGGGGCTCGGATCACCCCTCCACTTT
CASTSGGLGSPLHF
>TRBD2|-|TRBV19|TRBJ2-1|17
TGTGCCAGTAGTCCCGGACTAGCTTCAAGCTCCTACAATGAGCAGTTCTTC
CASSPGLASSSYNEQFF
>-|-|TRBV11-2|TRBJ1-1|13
TGTGCCAGCAGCTTAGGTAGGGGCTCTGAAGCTTTCTTT
CASSLGRGSEAFF
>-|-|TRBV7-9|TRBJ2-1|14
TGTGCCAGCAGCTCCCCCAGGCCGGCCAATGAGCAGTTCTTC
CASSSPRPANEQFF
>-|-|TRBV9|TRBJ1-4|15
TGTGCCAGCAGCGAAAACCCGGGGATTAATGAAAAACTGTTTTTT
CASSENPGINEKLFF
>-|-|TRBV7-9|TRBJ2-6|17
TGTGCCAGCAGCTTAACCCCGGACAGGCTGGGGCGGGGAGTCCTGACTTTC
CASSLTPDRLGRGVLTF
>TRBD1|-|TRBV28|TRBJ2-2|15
TGTGCCAGCACCCTCCGGGACAGTGGAACCGGGGAGCTGTTTTTT
CASTLRDSGTGELFF
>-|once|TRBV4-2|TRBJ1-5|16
TGTGCCAGCAGCCAAGAGGCCGGGAATAGCAATCAGCCCCAGCATTTT
CASSQEAGNSNQPQHF
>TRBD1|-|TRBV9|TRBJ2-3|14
TGTGCCAGCAGCGGCGGACAGGGCACAGATACGCAGTATTTT
CASSGGQGTDTQYF
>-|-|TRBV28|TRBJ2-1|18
TGTGCCAGCAGTTTCTATCTAGGCGCGGGGAGCTCCTACAATGAGCAGTTCTTC
CASSFYLGAGSSYNEQFF
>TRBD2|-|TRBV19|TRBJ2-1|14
TGTGCCACCCAAGGGCGGGGGGGTTACAATGAGCAGTTCTTC
CATQGRGGYNEQFF
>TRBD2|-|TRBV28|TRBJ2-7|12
TGTGCCAGCAGTTCCCTCATAGCGGGCGGGTACTTC
CASSSLIAGGYF
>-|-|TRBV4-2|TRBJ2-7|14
TGTGCCAGCAGCCAAGTAGGTCAGGACTACGAGCAGTACTTC
CASSQVGQDYEQYF
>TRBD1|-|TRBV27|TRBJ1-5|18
TGTGCCAGCAGTAGAGTCCCCTTAAGCGACAGGGCCAATCAGCCCCAGCATTTT
CASSRVPLSDRANQPQHF
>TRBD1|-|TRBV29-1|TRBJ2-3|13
TGCAGCGTTGAAAGGGACAGGCAGGATACGCAGTATTTT
CSVERDRQDTQYF
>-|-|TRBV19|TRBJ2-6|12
TGTGCCAGTAGTAGGCCAGGCAACGTCCTGACTTTC
CASSRPGNVLTF
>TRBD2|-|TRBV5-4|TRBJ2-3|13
TGTGCCCCCGGGCTAGCGGGAGCGGATACGCAGTATTTT
CAPGLAGADTQYF
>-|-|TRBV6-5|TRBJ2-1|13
TGTGCCAGCAGTTACTCTTATCCCAATGAGCAGTTCTTC
CASSYSYPNEQFF
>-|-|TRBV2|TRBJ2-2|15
TGTGCCAGCAGTGAACGAGGGAGAATCACCGGGGAGCTGTTTTTT
CASSERGRITGELFF
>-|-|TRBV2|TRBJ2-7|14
TGTGCCAGCAGTAAAATCGACAGTGCCTACGAGCAGTACTTC
CASSKIDSAYEQYF
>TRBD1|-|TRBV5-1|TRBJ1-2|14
TGCGCCAGCAGCTTGGTAACAGGGGCCTATGGCTACACCTTC
CASSLVTGAYGYTF
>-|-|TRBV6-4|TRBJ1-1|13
TGTGCCAGCAAGGAGGGGTTGAACACTGAAGCTTTCTTT
CASKEGLNTEAFF
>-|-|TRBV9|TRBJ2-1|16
TGTGCCAGCAGCGTAGCCGGGACACTTAACTACAATGAGCAGTTCTTC
CASSVAGTLNYNEQFF
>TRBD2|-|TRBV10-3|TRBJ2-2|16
TGTGCCACAACCCCTAGCGGGGGATCGAACACCGGGGAGCTGTTTTTT
CATTPSGGSNTGELFF
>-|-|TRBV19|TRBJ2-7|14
TGTGCCAGTGAAGAAAAAGGGGGATTCTACGAGCAGTACTTC
CASEEKGGFYEQYF
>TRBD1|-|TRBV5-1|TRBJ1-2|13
TGCGCCAGCAGCCCGCAGACAGGGCATGGCTACACCTTC
CASSPQTGHGYTF
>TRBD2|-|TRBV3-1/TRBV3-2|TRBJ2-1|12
TGTGCCAGCACGGGACTAGCCTTTGAGCAGTTCTTC
CASTGLAFEQFF
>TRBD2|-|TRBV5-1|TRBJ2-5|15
TGCGCCAGCAGCCCCCCTAGCGGGTACCAAGAGACCCAGTACTTC
CASSPPSGYQETQYF
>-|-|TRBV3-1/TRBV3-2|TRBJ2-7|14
TGTGCCAGCAGCCAACTCGCGGGTTTCTACGAGCAGTACTTC
CASSQLAGFYEQYF